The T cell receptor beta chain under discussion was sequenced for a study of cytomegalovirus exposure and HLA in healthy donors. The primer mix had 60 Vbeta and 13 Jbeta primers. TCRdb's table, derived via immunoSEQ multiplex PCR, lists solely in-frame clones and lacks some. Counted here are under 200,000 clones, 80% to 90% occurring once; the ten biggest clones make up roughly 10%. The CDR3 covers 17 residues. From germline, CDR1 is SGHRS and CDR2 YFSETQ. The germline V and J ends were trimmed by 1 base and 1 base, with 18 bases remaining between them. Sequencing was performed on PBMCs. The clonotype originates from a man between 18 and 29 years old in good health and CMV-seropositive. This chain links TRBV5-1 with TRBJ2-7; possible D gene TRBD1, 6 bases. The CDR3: CASSLSSGAFRSYEQYF. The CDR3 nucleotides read TGCGCCAGCAGCTTGTCTTCAGGGGCTTTCCGATCCTACGAGCAGTACTTC.